This is a list of T cell receptor beta chains from one sample in a study of T cell responses to AZD1222 COVID-19 vaccine. Some clones are missing from TCRdb's copy, which holds only in-frame ones; the method was immunoSEQ multiplex PCR. The table lists around 95,000 clones, around 87% of them singletons. The sequencing here drew on peripheral blood, taken on day 0 of MenACWY control vaccination. The receptors originated from an adult in good health. CDR3s include the opening cysteine and the closing phenylalanine or tryptophan. The D gene is left open where the match is weak. Rows give clone size only sometimes, using once, few, many, or a class for an expanded clone.

CDR3nt: TGTGCCAGCAGTGTTCTGGTTACGGATACGCAGTATTTT
CDR3aa: CASSVLVTDTQYF
j_gene: TRBJ2-3
v_gene: TRBV7-2
d_gene: -
abundance: -

CDR3nt: TGTGCCAGCTCACGGAGACCGGGGCCTACGAACACCGGGGAGCTGTTTTTT
CDR3aa: CASSRRPGPTNTGELFF
j_gene: TRBJ2-2
v_gene: TRBV18
d_gene: -
abundance: -

CDR3nt: TGTGCCAGCAGTTACTCGAGGACAGGTGGCTACGAGCAGTACTTC
CDR3aa: CASSYSRTGGYEQYF
j_gene: TRBJ2-7
v_gene: TRBV6-2/TRBV6-3
d_gene: TRBD1
abundance: -

CDR3nt: TGTGCCAGCAGCTTGCCCGGGAGGGACGAGACCCAGTACTTC
CDR3aa: CASSLPGRDETQYF
j_gene: TRBJ2-5
v_gene: TRBV11-1
d_gene: TRBD2
abundance: -

CDR3nt: TGTGCCTGGAGTTATGGGACAGGGGTCAATCAGCCCCAGCATTTT
CDR3aa: CAWSYGTGVNQPQHF
j_gene: TRBJ1-5
v_gene: TRBV30
d_gene: TRBD1
abundance: -

CDR3nt: TGTGCCATCAGTGTCGGGGATAGCGTGAACACCGGGGAGCTGTTTTTT
CDR3aa: CAISVGDSVNTGELFF
j_gene: TRBJ2-2
v_gene: TRBV10-3
d_gene: -
abundance: -

CDR3nt: TGTGCCAGCAGCTTCGGGAGGCGCTCCTACAATGAGCAGTTCTTC
CDR3aa: CASSFGRRSYNEQFF
j_gene: TRBJ2-1
v_gene: TRBV11-3
d_gene: TRBD2
abundance: -

CDR3nt: TGTGCCAGCAGCTTAAAAGGGACGGCCTACGAGCAGTACTTC
CDR3aa: CASSLKGTAYEQYF
j_gene: TRBJ2-7
v_gene: TRBV11-2
d_gene: -
abundance: -

CDR3nt: TGTGCCAGCAGCCGACTAGCGGGGGGCACAGATACGCAGTATTTT
CDR3aa: CASSRLAGGTDTQYF
j_gene: TRBJ2-3
v_gene: TRBV6-2/TRBV6-3
d_gene: TRBD2
abundance: few

CDR3nt: TGTGCCAGCTCACCTAGACAGGCGAACACCGGGGAGCTGTTTTTT
CDR3aa: CASSPRQANTGELFF
j_gene: TRBJ2-2
v_gene: TRBV18
d_gene: -
abundance: -

CDR3nt: TGTGCCAGCTCCCCTCGGGACCCCTCCGCGGGCACTGAAGCTTTCTTT
CDR3aa: CASSPRDPSAGTEAFF
j_gene: TRBJ1-1
v_gene: TRBV18
d_gene: -
abundance: once

CDR3nt: TGTGCCAGCTCAGGGGGTTACTCCTACAATGAGCAGTTCTTC
CDR3aa: CASSGGYSYNEQFF
j_gene: TRBJ2-1
v_gene: TRBV6-5
d_gene: TRBD1
abundance: -

CDR3nt: TGTGCCAGCAGCTTAGCGGGGGCCAACACCGGGGAGCTGTTTTTT
CDR3aa: CASSLAGANTGELFF
j_gene: TRBJ2-2
v_gene: TRBV7-2
d_gene: -
abundance: -

CDR3nt: TGTGCCAGCAGTGACATATCAGGGGTCTATGGCTACACCTTC
CDR3aa: CASSDISGVYGYTF
j_gene: TRBJ1-2
v_gene: TRBV2
d_gene: -
abundance: -

CDR3nt: TGTGCCAGCAGCCCTCGGGACCAGGGGCTTACCACAGATACGCAGTATTTT
CDR3aa: CASSPRDQGLTTDTQYF
j_gene: TRBJ2-3
v_gene: TRBV28
d_gene: -
abundance: -

CDR3nt: TGTGCCAGCAGCGCTGGACTGATTACCTACAATGAGCAGTTCTTC
CDR3aa: CASSAGLITYNEQFF
j_gene: TRBJ2-1
v_gene: TRBV9
d_gene: -
abundance: -

CDR3nt: TGCGCCAGCAGCTTGGAGACAGGGAGGGATCAGCCCCAGCATTTT
CDR3aa: CASSLETGRDQPQHF
j_gene: TRBJ1-5
v_gene: TRBV5-1
d_gene: TRBD1
abundance: -

CDR3nt: TGTGCCAGCAGCCGCAGCGGGGGGGCCGATTCCGATACGCAGTATTTT
CDR3aa: CASSRSGGADSDTQYF
j_gene: TRBJ2-3
v_gene: TRBV7-2
d_gene: TRBD2
abundance: -

CDR3nt: TGCGCCAGCAGCTTGGTGTCCGGGAGCTCCTACGAGCAGTACTTC
CDR3aa: CASSLVSGSSYEQYF
j_gene: TRBJ2-7
v_gene: TRBV5-1
d_gene: -
abundance: -

CDR3nt: TGTGCCAGCAGTTACTCGATGGCTTCCACGCGTTTTTTT
CDR3aa: CASSYSMASTRFF
j_gene: TRBJ1-4
v_gene: TRBV6-2/TRBV6-3
d_gene: -
abundance: -

CDR3nt: TGTGCCAGCTCACTTGGGCAGACAGGGAACACCGGGGAGCTGTTTTTT
CDR3aa: CASSLGQTGNTGELFF
j_gene: TRBJ2-2
v_gene: TRBV18
d_gene: -
abundance: -

CDR3nt: TGTGCCAGCAGCCAAGTGCAGGGAACTGAAGCTTTCTTT
CDR3aa: CASSQVQGTEAFF
j_gene: TRBJ1-1
v_gene: TRBV3-1/TRBV3-2
d_gene: -
abundance: -

CDR3nt: TGTGCCAGCAGCTTAAGTCCTAGCGGGGGGGCCAATGAGCAGTTCTTC
CDR3aa: CASSLSPSGGANEQFF
j_gene: TRBJ2-1
v_gene: TRBV7-2
d_gene: TRBD2
abundance: -

CDR3nt: TGTGCCATCAGAGCGGGACTTGCGAACACTGAAGCTTTCTTT
CDR3aa: CAIRAGLANTEAFF
j_gene: TRBJ1-1
v_gene: TRBV10-3
d_gene: -
abundance: -

CDR3nt: TGCGCCAGCAGCGACACCGGGACAGCATCTACGGCTACGCAGTATTTT
CDR3aa: CASSDTGTASTATQYF
j_gene: TRBJ2-3
v_gene: TRBV5-1
d_gene: TRBD1
abundance: -

CDR3nt: TGTGCCATCACCCCCGGACAGGGGACCTACGAGCAGTACTTC
CDR3aa: CAITPGQGTYEQYF
j_gene: TRBJ2-7
v_gene: TRBV10-3
d_gene: TRBD1
abundance: -

CDR3nt: TGTGCCAGCAGCCCGACGGGGGGGGAGAACACTGAAGCTTTCTTT
CDR3aa: CASSPTGGENTEAFF
j_gene: TRBJ1-1
v_gene: TRBV5-4
d_gene: -
abundance: -

CDR3nt: TGTGCCACCAGTGATGCCGGGACAGGGAGGTATGGCTACACCTTC
CDR3aa: CATSDAGTGRYGYTF
j_gene: TRBJ1-2
v_gene: TRBV24-1
d_gene: TRBD1
abundance: -

CDR3nt: TGTGCCAGTAGTATCCGGGACAGAGCCTACGAGCAGTACTTC
CDR3aa: CASSIRDRAYEQYF
j_gene: TRBJ2-7
v_gene: TRBV19
d_gene: TRBD1
abundance: -

CDR3nt: TGTGCCAGCAGTGAATATGGCGGGAGGGGGTTCGGGGAGCTGTTTTTT
CDR3aa: CASSEYGGRGFGELFF
j_gene: TRBJ2-2
v_gene: TRBV2
d_gene: TRBD2
abundance: -

CDR3nt: TGTGCCAGCAGGCCGCGTCCGAGCTCCTACGAGCAGTACTTC
CDR3aa: CASRPRPSSYEQYF
j_gene: TRBJ2-7
v_gene: TRBV28
d_gene: -
abundance: -

CDR3nt: TGCGCCAGCAACCTTCAGCGGGGGCCCGGAGATACGCAGTATTTT
CDR3aa: CASNLQRGPGDTQYF
j_gene: TRBJ2-3
v_gene: TRBV5-1
d_gene: TRBD2
abundance: -

CDR3nt: TGTGCCAGTAGTATCTCCGAATCTGGCTACACCTTC
CDR3aa: CASSISESGYTF
j_gene: TRBJ1-2
v_gene: TRBV19
d_gene: -
abundance: -

CDR3nt: TGCGCCAGCAGCTGGGGGACAGGGGACACTGAAGCTTTCTTT
CDR3aa: CASSWGTGDTEAFF
j_gene: TRBJ1-1
v_gene: TRBV5-1
d_gene: TRBD1
abundance: -